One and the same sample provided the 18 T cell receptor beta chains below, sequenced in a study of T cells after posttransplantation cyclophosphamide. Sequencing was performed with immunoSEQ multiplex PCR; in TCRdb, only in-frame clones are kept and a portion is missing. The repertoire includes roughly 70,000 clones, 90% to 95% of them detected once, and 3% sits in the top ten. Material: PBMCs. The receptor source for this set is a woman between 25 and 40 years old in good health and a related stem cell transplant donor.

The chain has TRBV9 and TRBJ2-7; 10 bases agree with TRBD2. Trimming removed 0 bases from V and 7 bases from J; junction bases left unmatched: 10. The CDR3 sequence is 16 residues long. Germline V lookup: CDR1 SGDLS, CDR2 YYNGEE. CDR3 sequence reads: CASSVGGLAGAREQYF. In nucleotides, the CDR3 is TGTGCCAGCAGCGTAGGAGGGCTAGCGGGGGCCCGGGAGCAGTACTTC.

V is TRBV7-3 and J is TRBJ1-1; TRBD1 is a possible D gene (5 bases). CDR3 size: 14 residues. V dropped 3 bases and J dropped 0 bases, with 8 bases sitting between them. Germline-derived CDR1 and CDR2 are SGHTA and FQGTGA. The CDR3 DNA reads TGTGCCAGCAGCTTGAGACAGATGAACACTGAAGCTTTCTTT. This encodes CASSLRQMNTEAFF. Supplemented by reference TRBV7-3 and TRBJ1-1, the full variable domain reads GAGVSQTPSNKVTEKGKYVELRCDPISGHTALYWYRQSLGQGPEFLIYFQGTGAADDSGLPNDRFFAVRPEGSVSTLKIQRTERGDSAVYLCASSLRQMNTEAFFGQGTRLTVV.

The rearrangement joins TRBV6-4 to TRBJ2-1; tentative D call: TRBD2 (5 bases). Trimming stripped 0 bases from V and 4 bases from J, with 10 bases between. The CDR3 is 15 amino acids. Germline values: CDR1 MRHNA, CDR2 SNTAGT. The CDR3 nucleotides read TGTGCCAGCAGTGACTCCCCAGCGGTTTACAATGAGCAGTTCTTC. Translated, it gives CASSDSPAVYNEQFF.

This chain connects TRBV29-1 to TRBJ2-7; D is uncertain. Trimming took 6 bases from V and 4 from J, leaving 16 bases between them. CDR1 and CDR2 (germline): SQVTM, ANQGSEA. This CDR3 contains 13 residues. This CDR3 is CSVVAKGRYEQYF. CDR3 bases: TGCAGCGTCGTGGCCAAGGGCAGGTACGAGCAGTACTTC.

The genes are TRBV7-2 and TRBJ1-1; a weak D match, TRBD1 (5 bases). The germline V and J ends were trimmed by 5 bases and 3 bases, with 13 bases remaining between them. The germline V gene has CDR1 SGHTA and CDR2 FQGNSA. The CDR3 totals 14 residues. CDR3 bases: TGTGCCAGCAGCCCCTCCGGGGGGGACACTGAAGCTTTCTTT. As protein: CASSPSGGDTEAFF.

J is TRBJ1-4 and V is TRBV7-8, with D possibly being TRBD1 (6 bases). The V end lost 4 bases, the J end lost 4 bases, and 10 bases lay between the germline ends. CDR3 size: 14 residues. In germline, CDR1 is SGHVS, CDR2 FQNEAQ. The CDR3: CASSSRTDNEKLFF. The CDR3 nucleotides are TGTGCCAGCAGCTCTCGGACAGATAATGAAAAACTGTTTTTT.

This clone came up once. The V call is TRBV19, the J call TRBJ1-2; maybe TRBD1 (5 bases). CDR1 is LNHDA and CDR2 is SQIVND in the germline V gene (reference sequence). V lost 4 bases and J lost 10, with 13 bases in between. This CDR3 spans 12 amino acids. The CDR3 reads CASSTGGGTYTF. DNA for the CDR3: TGTGCCAGTAGTACCGGGGGGGGAACCTACACCTTC.

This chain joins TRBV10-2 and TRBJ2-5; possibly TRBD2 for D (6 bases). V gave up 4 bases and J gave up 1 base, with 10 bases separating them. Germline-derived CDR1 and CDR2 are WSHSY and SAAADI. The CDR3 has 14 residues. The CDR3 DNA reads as TGCGCCAGCAGTGTGGTCGGGAGCCAAGAGACCCAGTACTTC. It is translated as CASSVVGSQETQYF.

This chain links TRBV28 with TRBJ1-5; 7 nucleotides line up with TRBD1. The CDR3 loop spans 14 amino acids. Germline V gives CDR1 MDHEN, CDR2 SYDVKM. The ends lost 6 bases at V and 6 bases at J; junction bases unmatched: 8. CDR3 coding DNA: TGTGCCAGCAGCTCCGGACAGGCTGTTCAGCCCCAGCATTTT. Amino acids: CASSSGQAVQPQHF.

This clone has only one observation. Here the CDR3 DNA reads TGCGCCAGCAGCTTGCGATCTCCGGGACAGTCGAACACTGAAGCTTTCTTT. Its translation is CASSLRSPGQSNTEAFF. V is TRBV5-1 and J is TRBJ1-1, with 7 positions matching TRBD1. The CDR3 is made up of 17 amino acids. V was clipped by 1 base and J by 1 base; unmatched bases: 10. From germline, CDR1 is SGHRS and CDR2 YFSETQ.

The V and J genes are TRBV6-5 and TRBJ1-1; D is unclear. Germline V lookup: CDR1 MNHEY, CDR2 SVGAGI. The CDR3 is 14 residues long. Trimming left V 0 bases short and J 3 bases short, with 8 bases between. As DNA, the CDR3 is TGTGCCAGCAGTTACTCGAGGGTTGACACTGAAGCTTTCTTT. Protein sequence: CASSYSRVDTEAFF.

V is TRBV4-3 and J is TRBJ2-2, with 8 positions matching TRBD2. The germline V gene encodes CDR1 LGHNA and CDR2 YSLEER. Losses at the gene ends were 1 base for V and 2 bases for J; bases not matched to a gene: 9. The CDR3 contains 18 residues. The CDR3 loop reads CASSQGGSGDLNTGELFF. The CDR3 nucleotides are TGCGCCAGCAGCCAAGGAGGTAGCGGGGACCTCAACACCGGGGAGCTGTTTTTT.

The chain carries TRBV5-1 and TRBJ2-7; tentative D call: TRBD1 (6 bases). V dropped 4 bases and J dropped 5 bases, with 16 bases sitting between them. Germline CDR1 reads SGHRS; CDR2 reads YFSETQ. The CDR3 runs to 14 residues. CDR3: CASSPPRTVNEQYF. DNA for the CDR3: TGCGCCAGCAGCCCCCCTCGGACAGTCAACGAGCAGTACTTC.

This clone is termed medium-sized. The CDR3 here is CASGSGGRGETQYF. In nucleotides, the CDR3 is TGTGCCAGCGGTAGTGGGGGGCGGGGAGAGACCCAGTACTTC. The chain joins TRBV27 to TRBJ2-5; possibly TRBD1 or TRBD2 for D (6 bases each). The CDR3 covers 14 residues. Per the germline V gene, CDR1 is MNHEY and CDR2 is SMNVEV (reference sequence). Trimming took 8 bases from V and 4 from J, leaving 17 bases between them.

The CDR3 protein is CASRGRGGVSGEGTQYF. CDR3 bases: TGTGCCAGTAGGGGTCGAGGGGGCGTGAGTGGGGAAGGTACGCAGTATTTT. This chain joins TRBV19 and TRBJ2-3; 7 bases match TRBD1. The CDR3 is 17 residues long. CDR1 is LNHDA and CDR2 is SQIVND in the germline V gene (reference sequence). J lost 8 bases, V lost 6 bases, and 20 bases had no gene match.

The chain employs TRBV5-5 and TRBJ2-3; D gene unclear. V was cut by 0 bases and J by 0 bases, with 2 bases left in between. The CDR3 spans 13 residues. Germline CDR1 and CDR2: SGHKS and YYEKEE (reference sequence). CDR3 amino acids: CASSLESTDTQYF. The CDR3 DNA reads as TGTGCCAGCAGCTTGGAGAGCACAGATACGCAGTATTTT.

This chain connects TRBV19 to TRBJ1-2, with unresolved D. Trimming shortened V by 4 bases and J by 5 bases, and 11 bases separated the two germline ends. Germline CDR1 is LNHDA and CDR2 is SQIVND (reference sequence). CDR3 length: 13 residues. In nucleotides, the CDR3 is TGTGCCAGTAGTAGTAGTGGTTGGTATGGCTACACCTTC. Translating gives CASSSSGWYGYTF.

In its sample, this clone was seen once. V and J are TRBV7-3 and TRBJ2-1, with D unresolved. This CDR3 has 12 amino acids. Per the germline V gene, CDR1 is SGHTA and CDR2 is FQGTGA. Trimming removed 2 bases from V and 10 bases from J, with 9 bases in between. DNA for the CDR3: TGTGCCAGCAGCTTATCCCTGGGAGAGCAGTTCTTC. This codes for CASSLSLGEQFF. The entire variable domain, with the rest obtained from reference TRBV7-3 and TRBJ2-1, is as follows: GAGVSQTPSNKVTEKGKYVELRCDPISGHTALYWYRQSLGQGPEFLIYFQGTGAADDSGLPNDRFFAVRPEGSVSTLKIQRTERGDSAVYLCASSLSLGEQFFGPGTRLTVL.